One sample yielded the 20 T cell receptor beta chains listed below, sequenced in a study of technical replicates of blood from a few donors. TCRdb's copy holds only in-frame clones and misses some; the assay was immunoSEQ multiplex PCR. The repertoire includes fewer than 100,000 clones, 90% to 97% of them detected once, and roughly 0.22% sits in the top ten. Sequencing input: T cells isolated from PBMCs. The receptors here all came from a human donor in good health.

Details on this clone: Compared with germline, one end of the junction differs, possibly owing to a read error. The J gene is TRBJ2-5, the V gene TRBV5-1, with 7 nucleotides matching TRBD2. This CDR3 is 12 amino acids long. Germline V gene data show CDR1 as SGHRS and CDR2 as YFSETQ. The CDR3 loop is CASGLDQETQYF. The CDR3 DNA is TGCGCCAGCGGACTAGACCAGGAGACCCAGTACTTC. Drawing the rest from reference TRBV5-1 and TRBJ2-5, the complete variable domain is KAGVTQTPRYLIKTRGQQVTLSCSPISGHRSVSWYQQTPGQGLQFLFEYFSETQRNKGNFPGRFSGRQFSNSRSEMNVSTLELGDSALYLCASGLDQETQYFGPGTRLLVL.

This clone has a single count. The chain employs TRBV9 and TRBJ2-3; 8 nucleotides match TRBD2. V was pared by 3 bases and J by 3 bases, with 6 bases of the junction left unmatched. The CDR3 sequence is 15 residues long. Germline loops: CDR1 SGDLS, CDR2 YYNGEE. CDR3: CASSERGWDTDTQYF. The CDR3 nucleotides are TGTGCCAGCAGCGAGCGGGGGTGGGATACAGATACGCAGTATTTT.

The chain links TRBV4-1 to TRBJ2-2; 15 nucleotides align to TRBD2. J was trimmed by 3 bases and V by 3 bases; bases with no gene match: 8. CDR1 is MGHRA and CDR2 is YSYEKL in the germline V gene. CDR3 length: 19 residues. Here the CDR3 reads CASSQLGTSGRRYTGELFF. CDR3 nucleotide sequence: TGCGCCAGCAGCCAGCTTGGGACTAGCGGGAGGCGGTACACCGGGGAGCTGTTTTTT.

Concerning this clone: The germline gene is not matched at one end of the junction; a read error may be the cause. J is TRBJ2-1 and V is TRBV28; tentative D call: TRBD2 (5 bases). The CDR3 spans 13 residues. Germline CDR1 is MDHEN and CDR2 is SYDVKM. CDR3 in DNA: TGTGCCAGCTCAGCGGCCTCCCACAATGAGCAGTTCTTC. Encoded protein: CASSAASHNEQFF.

CDR3 bases: TGTGCCAGCAGTTTATCTCTGTTTGCAGCCTACAATGAGCAGTTCTTC. This encodes CASSLSLFAAYNEQFF. The chain links TRBV27 to TRBJ2-1, with D uncertain. There are 16 residues in the CDR3. The germline V gene encodes CDR1 MNHEY and CDR2 SMNVEV (reference sequence). V lost 0 bases, J lost 2 bases, and 11 bases lay in between.

This chain connects TRBV5-1 to TRBJ2-5; the D gene is possibly TRBD1 (6 bases). With 4 bases removed from V and 1 base from J, the gap between germline ends came to 17 bases. The CDR3 sequence is 16 residues long. Germline V gives CDR1 SGHRS, CDR2 YFSETQ. The CDR3: CASSAAGTRIQETQYF. DNA of the CDR3: TGCGCCAGCAGCGCAGCCGGGACACGGATCCAAGAGACCCAGTACTTC.

This rearrangement joins TRBV9 to TRBJ1-1; D remains unclear. This CDR3 comprises 14 residues. Trimming cost V 6 bases and J 0 bases, with 12 bases left between them. Looked up from germline, CDR1 is SGDLS and CDR2 is YYNGEE. The CDR3 loop is CASTAGGLNTEAFF. In nucleotides, the CDR3 is TGTGCCAGCACCGCGGGAGGTTTGAACACTGAAGCTTTCTTT.

The rearrangement uses TRBV6-5 and TRBJ2-2, with 8 bases matching TRBD2. The CDR3 spans 16 residues. Germline V gene lookup returns CDR1 MNHEY and CDR2 SVGAGI. The ends lost 1 base at V and 2 bases at J; junction bases unmatched: 3. CDR3 sequence (DNA): TGTGCCAGCAGTTACTTTAGCGGGGCCAACACCGGGGAGCTGTTTTTT. It is translated as CASSYFSGANTGELFF.

This chain connects TRBV7-9 to TRBJ2-7; unclear D gene. Germline loops: CDR1 SEHNR, CDR2 FQNEAQ (reference sequence). The V gene lost 5 bases and the J gene lost 4 bases, with 6 bases spanning the gap. CDR3 size: 11 residues. CDR3 loop: CASSVSYEQYF. The CDR3 DNA reads TGTGCCAGCAGCGTTAGTTACGAGCAGTACTTC. Looking up the rest from reference TRBV7-9 and TRBJ2-7 gives the full variable domain: DTGVSQNPRHKITKRGQNVTFRCDPISEHNRLYWYRQTLGQGPEFLTYFQNEAQLEKSRLLSDRFSAERPKGSFSTLEIQRTEQGDSAMYLCASSVSYEQYFGPGTRLTVT.

The V call is TRBV6-5, the J call TRBJ1-1, with unresolved D. The germline V gene encodes CDR1 MNHEY and CDR2 SVGAGI. CDR3 length: 14 residues. V dropped 7 bases and J dropped 5 bases, with 17 bases sitting between them. In DNA, the CDR3 is TGTGCCAGCAAGGACCGGTCTCGGGGTACTGAAGCTTTCTTT. The encoded protein is CASKDRSRGTEAFF.

CDR3 nucleotides: TGTGCCAGCAGTGAGGACAGGGGGCGCGAAAAACTGTTTTTT. Encoded protein: CASSEDRGREKLFF. The rearrangement joins TRBV6-1 to TRBJ1-4; 11 nucleotides align to TRBD1. Looked up from germline, CDR1 is MNHNS and CDR2 is SASEGT. This CDR3 is built from 14 residues. J gave up 8 bases and V 3 bases, and 2 bases lay outside the gene matches.

In DNA form, the CDR3 reads TGTGCCAGCAACATCAGGGGGGTTGATGAAAAACTGTTTTTT. This codes for CASNIRGVDEKLFF. The chain couples TRBV2 to TRBJ1-4; 7 nucleotides line up with TRBD1. CDR3 size: 14 residues. CDR1 and CDR2 (germline): SNHLY, FYNNEI. After removal of 7 bases from V and 6 bases from J, the junction contained 8 bases not matched to a gene. Drawing the rest from reference TRBV2 and TRBJ1-4, the complete variable domain is EPEVTQTPSHQVTQMGQEVILRCVPISNHLYFYWYRQILGQKVEFLVSFYNNEISEKSEIFDDQFSVERPDGSNFTLKIRSTKLEDSAMYFCASNIRGVDEKLFFGSGTQLSVL.

This rearrangement joins TRBV9 to TRBJ1-1; TRBD1 is a possible D gene (5 bases). Germline CDR1 reads SGDLS; CDR2 reads YYNGEE. This CDR3 has 15 amino acids. V was pared by 4 bases and J by 5 bases, with 18 bases between. CDR3 protein: CASSKGGGSGTEAFF. The CDR3 DNA follows: TGTGCCAGCAGCAAGGGCGGGGGGAGCGGGACTGAAGCTTTCTTT. The complete variable domain, with remaining parts taken from reference TRBV9 and TRBJ1-1, reads DSGVTQTPKHLITATGQRVTLRCSPRSGDLSVYWYQQSLDQGLQFLIQYYNGEERAKGNILERFSAQQFPDLHSELNLSSLELGDSALYFCASSKGGGSGTEAFFGQGTRLTVV.

The chain carries TRBV7-6 and TRBJ2-3, with D perhaps matching TRBD2 (7 bases). The CDR3 is 16 amino acids. With 6 bases removed from V and 5 bases from J, the gap between germline ends came to 21 bases. CDR1 is SGHVS, CDR2 FNYEAQ, per germline. CDR3 region: CASSPGIGGRGDTQYF. The CDR3 DNA reads TGTGCCAGCAGTCCTGGGATCGGGGGGCGAGGAGATACGCAGTATTTT.

The chain combines TRBV14 with TRBJ2-1, with a possible D match to TRBD2 (6 bases). The V end lost 6 bases, the J end lost 4 bases, and 13 bases lay between the germline ends. In germline, CDR1 is SGHDN, CDR2 FVKESK. The CDR3 runs to 14 residues. CDR3 nucleotides: TGTGCCAGCAGAAGATCGAGCGGGTACAATGAGCAGTTCTTC. Residues: CASRRSSGYNEQFF. Full variable domain (rest looked up from reference TRBV14 and TRBJ2-1): EAGVTQFPSHSVIEKGQTVTLRCDPISGHDNLYWYRRVMGKEIKFLLHFVKESKQDESGMPNNRFLAERTGGTYSTLKVQPAELEDSGVYFCASRRSSGYNEQFFGPGTRLTVL.

This sequence joins TRBV28 and TRBJ2-5; possible D gene TRBD2, 6 bases. Germline CDR1 is MDHEN and CDR2 is SYDVKM. CDR3 length: 18 residues. V was trimmed by 7 bases and J by 5 bases, leaving 29 bases between them. CDR3 in amino acids: CASIGFPIRETHWETQYF. CDR3 sequence (DNA): TGTGCCAGCATCGGGTTCCCGATACGGGAGACACATTGGGAGACCCAGTACTTC.

V is TRBV19 and J is TRBJ2-2; no definite D call. V lost 4 bases to trimming and J lost 6 bases, with 3 bases between them. The CDR3 consists of 11 residues. CDR1 is LNHDA and CDR2 is SQIVND in the germline V gene (reference sequence). The CDR3 sequence is CASSTAGELFF. The CDR3 DNA is TGTGCCAGTAGTACCGCCGGGGAGCTGTTTTTT.

J is TRBJ1-1 and V is TRBV4-2, with 7 bases lining up with TRBD1. This CDR3 spans 16 amino acids. From germline, CDR1 is LGHNA and CDR2 YNFKEQ. Trimming took 3 bases from V and 2 from J; bases not matched to a gene: 9. The CDR3 bases are TGTGCCAGCAGCCACCTAGTTGGGACAGCAAACACTGAAGCTTTCTTT. This gives the protein CASSHLVGTANTEAFF.

The V call is TRBV6-5, the J call TRBJ1-6, with D unclear. The CDR3 loop spans 14 amino acids. V lost 5 bases, J lost 7 bases, and 12 bases lay in between. Germline CDR1 and CDR2: MNHEY and SVGAGI. In nucleotides, the CDR3 is TGTGCCAGCAGTCCCGCGTTCCTGAATTCACCCCTCCACTTT. As protein: CASSPAFLNSPLHF.

J is TRBJ1-4 and V is TRBV6-1; TRBD1 matches at 9 bases. Germline assignment: CDR1 MNHNS and CDR2 SASEGT. The CDR3 extends over 15 amino acids. Unmatched junction bases numbered 3, after V lost 0 bases and J lost 7 bases. For the CDR3, the DNA is TGTGCCAGCAGTGAAGCGACGGACAGGGGTGAAAAACTGTTTTTT. Protein product: CASSEATDRGEKLFF.